The sequence of this T cell receptor (beta chain) was determined in a study of T-cell memory formation after mild COVID-19. This clonotype has just a few counts. Per germline, CDR1 SGHDT and CDR2 YYEEEE. V shed 1 base and J shed 6 bases, with 10 bases lying between them. The CDR3 is 13 amino acids. TCRdb re-analysed the 5' RACE reads in MiXCR, keeping a single row per CDR3 protein. This table holds hundreds of thousands of distinct CDR3 sequences, under 30% found once. This sequence joins TRBV5-6 and TRBJ1-1, with D unclear. The source is an adult woman who had mild COVID-19 (a few samples of this study predate the infection). Cell type and time point are not known. Material: PBMCs or a T cell subset sorted from them (not recorded which). CDR3 region: CASSLFRGAEAFF. The CDR3 nucleotides are TGTGCCAGCAGCTTGTTCCGAGGCGCTGAAGCTTTCTTT. Filled out from reference TRBV5-6 and TRBJ1-1, the complete variable domain reads DAGVTQSPTHLIKTRGQQVTLRCSPKSGHDTVSWYQQALGQGPQFIFQYYEEEERQRGNFPDRFSGHQFPNYSSELNVNALLLGDSALYLCASSLFRGAEAFFGQGTRLTVV.